The text below deals with one T cell receptor beta chain. Its antigen remains unidentified. The record originates from a study of monozygotic twins with inflammatory bowel disease. TCRdb re-called the 5' RACE reads and gives one entry per CDR3 protein, without DNA. This sample's table has over 110,000 distinct CDR3 sequences. The draw for each donor consisted of a single 2.5 ml blood sample. CDR3 length equals 18 residues. The germline gives CDR1 LGHNA, CDR2 YSLEER. Study results and caveats: No distinction between different T cell subtypes was possible. IBD patients shared fewer clonotypes with others than healthy twins, especially with disease activity.

The sequence derives from a human donor with ulcerative colitis or Crohn's disease, or a healthy co-twin of an affected twin (not recorded which). The chain recombines TRBV4-3 with TRBJ1-2. Sample: blood. The CDR3 reads CASSQDRARAVRSGGYTF.